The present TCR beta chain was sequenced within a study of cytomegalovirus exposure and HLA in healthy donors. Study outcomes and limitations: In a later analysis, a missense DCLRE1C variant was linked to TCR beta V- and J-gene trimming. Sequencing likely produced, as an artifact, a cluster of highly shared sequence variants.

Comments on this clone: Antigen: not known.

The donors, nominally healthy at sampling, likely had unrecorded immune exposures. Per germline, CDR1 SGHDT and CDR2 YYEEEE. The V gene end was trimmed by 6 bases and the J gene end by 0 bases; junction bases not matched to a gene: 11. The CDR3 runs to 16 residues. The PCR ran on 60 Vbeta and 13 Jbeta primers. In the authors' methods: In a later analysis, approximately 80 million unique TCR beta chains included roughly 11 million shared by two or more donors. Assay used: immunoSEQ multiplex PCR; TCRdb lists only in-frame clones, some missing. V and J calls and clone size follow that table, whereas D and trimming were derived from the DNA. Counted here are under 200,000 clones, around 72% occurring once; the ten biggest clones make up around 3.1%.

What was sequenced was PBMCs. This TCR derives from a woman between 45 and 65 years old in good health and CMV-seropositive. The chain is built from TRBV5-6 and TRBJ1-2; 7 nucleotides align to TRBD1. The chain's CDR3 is CASTFPGQEANYGYTF. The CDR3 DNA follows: TGTGCCAGCACCTTCCCCGGACAGGAAGCTAACTATGGCTACACCTTC.